The subject of this entry is one TCR beta chain. The source of the sample is a study of blood T cell repertoires in COVID-19. For the study at large: Donors in the United States, Italy and Spain gave samples during acute or convalescent COVID-19. PBMCs, B-cell-depleted T cells, or T cells were the source of the cDNA or gDNA that made up the material.

Study processing details: Reference gene primer amplification gave nucleated cell count estimates. The repertoire was sequenced with immunoSEQ multiplex PCR; TCRdb's copy has only in-frame clones and lacks some. V and J calls plus clone size are reproduced from that table; the DNA served to infer D and trimming. The data show 35,000 to 40,000 clones, about 85% seen once. Per germline, CDR1 MNHEY and CDR2 SMNVEV (reference sequence). The V segment lost 7 bases and the J segment 10 bases; nucleotides outside the gene matches: 13. This CDR3 region has 15 residues. The sample consisted of peripheral blood. The chain uses TRBV27 and TRBJ2-2; 9 bases fit TRBD1. The origin of this receptor is a man aged 80 or over with active or convalescent COVID-19. CDR3 sequence reads: CASTTWTGAITELFF. The CDR3 bases are TGTGCCAGCACGACGTGGACAGGGGCTATTACGGAGCTGTTTTTT.